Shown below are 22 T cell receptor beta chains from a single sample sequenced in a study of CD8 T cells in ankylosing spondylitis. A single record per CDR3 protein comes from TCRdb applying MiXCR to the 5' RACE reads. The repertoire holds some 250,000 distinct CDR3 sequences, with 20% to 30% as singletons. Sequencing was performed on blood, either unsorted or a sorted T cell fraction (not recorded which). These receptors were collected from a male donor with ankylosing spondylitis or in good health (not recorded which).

The CDR3 sequence is CASRRDGPTNTGELFF. The CDR3 nucleotides read TGTGCCAGCAGGCGGGACGGCCCCACGAACACCGGGGAGCTGTTTTTT. The genes are TRBV2 and TRBJ2-2, with D perhaps matching TRBD2 (6 bases). Germline CDR1 and CDR2: SNHLY and FYNNEI. Deletions cut 6 bases from V and 0 bases from J, with 14 bases between. This CDR3 contains 16 residues.

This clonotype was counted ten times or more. CDR3 bases: TGCAGTGAAAGCCCCGGTTCAGCTGGGGAGACCCAGTACTTC. Protein product: CSESPGSAGETQYF. The chain recombines TRBV20-1 with TRBJ2-5, with D unresolved. Germline-derived CDR1 and CDR2 are DFQATT and SNEGSKA (reference sequence). The CDR3 is 14 amino acids. V dropped 7 bases and J dropped 5 bases, with 20 bases sitting between them.

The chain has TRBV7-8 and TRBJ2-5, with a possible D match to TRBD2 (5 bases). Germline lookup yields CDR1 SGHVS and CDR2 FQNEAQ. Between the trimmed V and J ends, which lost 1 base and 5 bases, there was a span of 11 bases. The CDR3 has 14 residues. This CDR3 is CASSLVSSRETQYF. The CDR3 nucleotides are TGTGCCAGCAGCTTAGTCTCTAGCAGGGAGACCCAGTACTTC. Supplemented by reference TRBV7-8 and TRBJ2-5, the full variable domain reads GAGVSQSPRYKVAKRGQDVALRCDPISGHVSLFWYQQALGQGPEFLTYFQNEAQLDKSGLPSDRFFAERPEGSVSTLKIQRTQQEDSAVYLCASSLVSSRETQYFGPGTRLLVL.

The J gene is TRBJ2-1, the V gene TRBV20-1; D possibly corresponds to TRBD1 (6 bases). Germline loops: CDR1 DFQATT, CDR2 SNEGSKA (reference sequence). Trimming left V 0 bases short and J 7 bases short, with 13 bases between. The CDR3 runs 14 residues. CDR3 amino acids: CSARDFGGRNEQFF. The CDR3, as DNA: TGCAGTGCTAGAGATTTTGGGGGCAGGAATGAGCAGTTCTTC.

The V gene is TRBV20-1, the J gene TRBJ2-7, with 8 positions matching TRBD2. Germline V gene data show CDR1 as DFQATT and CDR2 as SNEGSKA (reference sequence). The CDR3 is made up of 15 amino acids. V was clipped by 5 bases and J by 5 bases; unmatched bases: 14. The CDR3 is CSAPPPYSGADEQYF. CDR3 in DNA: TGCAGTGCTCCGCCCCCTTATAGCGGGGCAGACGAGCAGTACTTC.

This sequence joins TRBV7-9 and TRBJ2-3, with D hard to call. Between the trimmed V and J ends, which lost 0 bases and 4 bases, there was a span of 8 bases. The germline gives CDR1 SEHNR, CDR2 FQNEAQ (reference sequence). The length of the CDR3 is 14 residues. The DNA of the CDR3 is TGTGCCAGCAGCTTAGCCCCGGCGGCAGATACGCAGTATTTT. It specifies CASSLAPAADTQYF.

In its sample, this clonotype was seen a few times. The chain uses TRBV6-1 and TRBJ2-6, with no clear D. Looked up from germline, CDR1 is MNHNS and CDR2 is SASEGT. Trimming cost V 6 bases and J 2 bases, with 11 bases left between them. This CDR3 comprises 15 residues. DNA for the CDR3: TGTGCCAGCAGCAAGACTTTCGCTGGGGCCAACGTCCTGACTTTC. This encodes CASSKTFAGANVLTF.

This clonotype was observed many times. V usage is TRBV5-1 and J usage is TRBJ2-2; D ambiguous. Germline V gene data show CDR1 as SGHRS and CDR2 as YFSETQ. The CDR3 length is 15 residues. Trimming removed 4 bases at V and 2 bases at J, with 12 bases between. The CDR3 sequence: CASSPGSQNTGELFF. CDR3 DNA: TGCGCCAGCAGCCCAGGTAGCCAAAACACCGGGGAGCTGTTTTTT.

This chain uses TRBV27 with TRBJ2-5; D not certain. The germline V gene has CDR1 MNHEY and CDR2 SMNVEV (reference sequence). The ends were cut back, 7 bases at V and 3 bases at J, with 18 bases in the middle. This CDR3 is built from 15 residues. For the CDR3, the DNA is TGTGCCAGCATTCGTTCGGGCAACCATAAAGAGACCCAGTACTTC. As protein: CASIRSGNHKETQYF.

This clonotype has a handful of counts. This CDR3 reads CSAPPRTVGTQYF. As DNA, the CDR3 is TGCAGTGCCCCCCCCCGGACTGTAGGTACGCAGTATTTT. The genes are TRBV20-1 and TRBJ2-3; a weak D match, TRBD2 (5 bases). Trimming shortened V by 6 bases and J by 8 bases, and 18 bases separated the two germline ends. CDR3 length equals 13 residues. The germline gives CDR1 DFQATT, CDR2 SNEGSKA (reference sequence).

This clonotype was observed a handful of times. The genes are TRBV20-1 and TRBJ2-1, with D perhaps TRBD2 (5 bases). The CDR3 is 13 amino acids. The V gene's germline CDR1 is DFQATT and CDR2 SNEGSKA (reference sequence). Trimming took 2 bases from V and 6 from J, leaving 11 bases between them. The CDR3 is CSARRDYVNEQFF. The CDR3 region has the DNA TGCAGTGCTAGAAGAGACTACGTCAATGAGCAGTTCTTC.

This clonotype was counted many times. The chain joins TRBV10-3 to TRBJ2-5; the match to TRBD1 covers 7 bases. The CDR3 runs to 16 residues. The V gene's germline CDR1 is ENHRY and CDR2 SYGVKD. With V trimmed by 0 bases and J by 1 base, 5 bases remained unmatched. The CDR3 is CAISESAKGAQETQYF. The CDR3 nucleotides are TGTGCCATCAGTGAGTCGGCGAAGGGGGCCCAAGAGACCCAGTACTTC.

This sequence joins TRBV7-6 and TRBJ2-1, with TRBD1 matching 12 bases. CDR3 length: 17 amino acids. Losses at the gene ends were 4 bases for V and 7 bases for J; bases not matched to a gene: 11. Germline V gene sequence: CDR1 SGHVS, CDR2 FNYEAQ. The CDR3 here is CASSSIVRDRGHNEQFF. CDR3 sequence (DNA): TGTGCCAGCAGCTCAATAGTTAGGGACAGGGGGCATAATGAGCAGTTCTTC.

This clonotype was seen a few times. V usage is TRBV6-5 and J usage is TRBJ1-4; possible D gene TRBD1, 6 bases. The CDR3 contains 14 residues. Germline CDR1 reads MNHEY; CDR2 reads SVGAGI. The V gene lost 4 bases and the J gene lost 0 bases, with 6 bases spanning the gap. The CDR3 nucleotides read TGTGCCAGCAGTTGGACAGCAACTAATGAAAAACTGTTTTTT. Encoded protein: CASSWTATNEKLFF.

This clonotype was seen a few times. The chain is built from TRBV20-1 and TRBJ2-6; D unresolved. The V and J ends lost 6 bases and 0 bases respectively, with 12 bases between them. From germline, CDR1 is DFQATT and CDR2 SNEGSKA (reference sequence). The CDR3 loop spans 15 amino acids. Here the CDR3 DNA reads TGCAGTGCCCCACTACCTAGCTCTGGGGCCAACGTCCTGACTTTC. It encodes CSAPLPSSGANVLTF.

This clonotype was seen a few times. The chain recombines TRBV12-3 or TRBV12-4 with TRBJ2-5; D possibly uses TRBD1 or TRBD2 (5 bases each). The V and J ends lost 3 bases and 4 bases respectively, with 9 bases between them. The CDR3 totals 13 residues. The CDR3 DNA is TGTGCCAGCAGTTTTGTGAGGGGAGAGACCCAGTACTTC. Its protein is CASSFVRGETQYF.

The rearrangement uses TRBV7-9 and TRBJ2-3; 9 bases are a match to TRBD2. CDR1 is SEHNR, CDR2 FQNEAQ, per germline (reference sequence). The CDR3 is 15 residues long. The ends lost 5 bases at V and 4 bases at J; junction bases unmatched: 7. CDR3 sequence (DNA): TGTGCCAGCAGCGCTAGCGGGGTGGATGCAGATACGCAGTATTTT. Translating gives CASSASGVDADTQYF.

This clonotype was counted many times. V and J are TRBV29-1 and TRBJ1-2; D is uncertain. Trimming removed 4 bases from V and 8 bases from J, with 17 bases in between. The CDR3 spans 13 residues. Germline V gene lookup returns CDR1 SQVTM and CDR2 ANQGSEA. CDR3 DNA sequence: TGCAGCGTTGGGTACCGCGCGGCGGACGGCTACACCTTC. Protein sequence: CSVGYRAADGYTF. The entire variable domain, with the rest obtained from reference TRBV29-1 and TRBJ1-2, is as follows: SAVISQKPSRDICQRGTSLTIQCQVDSQVTMMFWYRQQPGQSLTLIATANQGSEATYESGFVIDKFPISRPNLTFSTLTVSNMSPEDSSIYLCSVGYRAADGYTFGSGTRLTVV.

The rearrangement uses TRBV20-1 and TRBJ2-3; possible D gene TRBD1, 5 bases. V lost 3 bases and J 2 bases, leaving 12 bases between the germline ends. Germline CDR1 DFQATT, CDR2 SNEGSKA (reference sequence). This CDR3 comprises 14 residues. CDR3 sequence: CSASRQQITDTQYF. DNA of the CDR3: TGCAGTGCTAGTCGACAGCAGATCACAGATACGCAGTATTTT.

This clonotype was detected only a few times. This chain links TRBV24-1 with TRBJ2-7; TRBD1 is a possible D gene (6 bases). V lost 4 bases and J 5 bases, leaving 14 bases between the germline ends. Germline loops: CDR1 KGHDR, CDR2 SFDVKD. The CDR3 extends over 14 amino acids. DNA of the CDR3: TGTGCCACCAGTGAAGCAGACAGACAGGACGAGCAGTACTTC. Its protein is CATSEADRQDEQYF.

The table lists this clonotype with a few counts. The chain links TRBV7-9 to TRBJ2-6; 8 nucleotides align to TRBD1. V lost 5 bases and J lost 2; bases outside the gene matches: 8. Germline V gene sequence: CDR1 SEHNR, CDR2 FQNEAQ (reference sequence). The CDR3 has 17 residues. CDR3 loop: CASSRATGAAGANVLTF. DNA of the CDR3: TGTGCCAGCAGCCGCGCGACAGGGGCTGCTGGGGCCAACGTCCTGACTTTC.

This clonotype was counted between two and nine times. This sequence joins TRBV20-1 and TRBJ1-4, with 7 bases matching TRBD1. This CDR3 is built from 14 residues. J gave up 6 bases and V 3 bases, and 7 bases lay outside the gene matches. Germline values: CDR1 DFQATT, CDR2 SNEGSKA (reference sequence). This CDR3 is CSASQGGRYEKLFF. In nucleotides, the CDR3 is TGCAGTGCTAGTCAGGGGGGACGGTATGAAAAACTGTTTTTT.